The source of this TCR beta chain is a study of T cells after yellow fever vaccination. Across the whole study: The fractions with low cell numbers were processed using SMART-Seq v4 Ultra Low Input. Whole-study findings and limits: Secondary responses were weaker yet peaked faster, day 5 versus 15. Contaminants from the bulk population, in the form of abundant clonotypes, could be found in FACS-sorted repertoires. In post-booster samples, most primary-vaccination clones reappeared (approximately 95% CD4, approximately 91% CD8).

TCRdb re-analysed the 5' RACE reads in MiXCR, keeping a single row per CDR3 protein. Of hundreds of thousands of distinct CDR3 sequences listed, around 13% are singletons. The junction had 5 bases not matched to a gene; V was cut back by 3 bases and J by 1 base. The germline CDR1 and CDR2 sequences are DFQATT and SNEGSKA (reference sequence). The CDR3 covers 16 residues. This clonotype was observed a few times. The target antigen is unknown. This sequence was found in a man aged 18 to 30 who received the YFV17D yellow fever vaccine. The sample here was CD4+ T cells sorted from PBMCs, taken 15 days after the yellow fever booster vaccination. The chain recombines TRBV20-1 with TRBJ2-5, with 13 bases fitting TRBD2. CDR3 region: CSASRTSGGPQETQYF. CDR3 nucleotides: TGCAGTGCTAGCCGGACTAGCGGGGGCCCCCAAGAGACCCAGTACTTC.